The 2 T cell receptor beta chains given below trace back to one sample, sequenced in a study of PD-L1 blockade in urothelial cancer. Time point defined: pretreatment peripheral blood. Profiling relied on immunoSEQ multiplex PCR, and the TCRdb table lists in-frame clones only, not all of them. The sample holds about 50,000 clones, 75% to 85% seen once. The sample in question was PBMCs, obtained around atezolizumab (anti-PD-L1) treatment. The source is a man between 65 and 79 years old with urothelial cancer.

The chain couples TRBV27 to TRBJ2-7, with D maybe TRBD1 (7 bases). The CDR3 contains 14 residues. The germline V and J ends were trimmed by 2 bases and 5 bases, with 13 bases remaining between them. Germline V gives CDR1 MNHEY, CDR2 SMNVEV (reference sequence). The CDR3 is CASSLNRGGHEQYF. The CDR3 region has the DNA TGTGCCAGCAGTTTAAACAGGGGAGGCCACGAGCAGTACTTC.

This chain links TRBV6-5 with TRBJ2-7; TRBD1 aligns across 7 bases. The length of the CDR3 is 14 residues. Unmatched junction bases numbered 13, after V lost 8 bases and J lost 6 bases. Germline CDR1 MNHEY, CDR2 SVGAGI. CDR3 sequence (DNA): TGTGCCAGCGCGATTAGTCCGGGACAGCCCGAGCAGTACTTC. Translation: CASAISPGQPEQYF.